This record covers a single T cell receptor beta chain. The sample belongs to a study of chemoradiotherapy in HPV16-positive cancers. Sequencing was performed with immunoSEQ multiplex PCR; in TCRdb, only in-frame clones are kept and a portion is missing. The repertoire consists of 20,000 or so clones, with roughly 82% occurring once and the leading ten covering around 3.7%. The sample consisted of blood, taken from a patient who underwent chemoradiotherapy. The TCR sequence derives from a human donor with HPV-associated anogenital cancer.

The CDR3 DNA reads as TGTGCCATCAGTGCCGACGGAGAGGACTCACCCCTCCACTTT. This sequence encodes CAISADGEDSPLHF. The rearrangement uses TRBV10-3 and TRBJ1-6; D unclear. V was trimmed by 4 bases and J by 10 bases, leaving 14 bases between them. The CDR3 runs 14 residues. CDR1 is ENHRY and CDR2 is SYGVKD in the germline V gene.